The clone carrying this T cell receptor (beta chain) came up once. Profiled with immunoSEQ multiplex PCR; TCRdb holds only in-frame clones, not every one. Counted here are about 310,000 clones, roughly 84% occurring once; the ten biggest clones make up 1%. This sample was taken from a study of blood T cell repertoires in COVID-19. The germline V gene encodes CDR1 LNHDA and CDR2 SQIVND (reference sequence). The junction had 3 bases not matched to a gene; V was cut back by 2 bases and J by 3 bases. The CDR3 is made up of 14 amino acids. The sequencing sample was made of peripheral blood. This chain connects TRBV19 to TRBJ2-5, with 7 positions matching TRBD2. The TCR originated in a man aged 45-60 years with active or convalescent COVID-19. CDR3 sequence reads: CASSIIAGEETQYF. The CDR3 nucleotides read TGTGCCAGTAGTATAATCGCGGGGGAAGAGACCCAGTACTTC.